The 9 T cell receptor beta chains reported below all come from one sample, sequenced in a study of T-cell reconstitution after alpha-beta-depleted transplantation in children. Unique molecular identifiers were built into the TCRbeta library. TCRdb redid the calling of the PCR reads with MiXCR, one entry per CDR3 protein. The sample consists of roughly 570,000 distinct CDR3 sequences, 27% of them appearing once. The sequencing here drew on PBMCs, taken before TCRalphabeta/CD19-depleted stem cell transplant. These TCRs come from a boy in the first two years of life with Wiskott-Aldrich syndrome, due to receive a stem cell transplant.

V is TRBV5-1 and J is TRBJ2-1, with 9 bases lining up with TRBD1. V dropped 5 bases and J dropped 7; count of bases not matched to a gene: 10. The CDR3 has 15 residues. Germline assignment: CDR1 SGHRS and CDR2 YFSETQ. CDR3 DNA sequence: TGCGCCAGCAGGGCCGGGACAGGGTGGAGGAATGAGCAGTTCTTC. Protein sequence: CASRAGTGWRNEQFF.

The genes are TRBV3-1 and TRBJ2-1; 7 bases align to TRBD2. This CDR3 comprises 16 residues. Trimming at V came to 6 bases and at J to 2 bases, leaving 10 bases not matched to a gene. CDR1 and CDR2 from the germline V gene are LGHDT and YNNKEL (reference sequence). The CDR3: CASSLETSPTYNEQFF. The DNA of the CDR3 is TGTGCCAGCAGTCTAGAGACTAGCCCGACCTACAATGAGCAGTTCTTC.

This chain joins TRBV12-3 or TRBV12-4 and TRBJ2-1; TRBD2 might be the D (6 bases). The germline V and J ends were trimmed by 8 bases and 6 bases, with 14 bases remaining between them. The CDR3 runs to 13 residues. The CDR3 loop is CASGTFNLNEQFF. The CDR3 nucleotides read TGTGCCAGCGGGACTTTTAACCTCAATGAGCAGTTCTTC.

DNA of the CDR3: TGTGCCAGCAGTGTGAAGGGGCGAAATGAGCAGTTCTTC. Translated, it gives CASSVKGRNEQFF. The genes are TRBV2 and TRBJ2-1, with D maybe TRBD1 (5 bases). Germline V gene lookup returns CDR1 SNHLY and CDR2 FYNNEI. The V end lost 4 bases, the J end lost 7 bases, and 11 bases lay between the germline ends. This CDR3 contains 13 residues.

This clonotype showed up just a few times. This chain joins TRBV10-3 and TRBJ2-7, with 9 bases lining up with TRBD1. The CDR3 consists of 11 residues. The V gene end was trimmed by 6 bases and the J gene end by 6 bases; junction bases not matched to a gene: 0. CDR1 and CDR2 (germline): ENHRY, SYGVKD. The DNA of the CDR3 is TGTGCCATCAGGACAGGGGGCGAGCAGTACTTC. Its translation is CAIRTGGEQYF.

This sequence joins TRBV12-3 or TRBV12-4 and TRBJ2-7; D might be TRBD2 (5 bases). V gave up 3 bases and J gave up 2 bases, with 14 bases separating them. The CDR3 runs 15 residues. CDR3 sequence: CASSFGTGLAYEQYF. CDR3 nucleotides: TGTGCCAGCAGTTTTGGCACCGGACTGGCCTACGAGCAGTACTTC.

This clonotype was detected a few times. The V gene is TRBV24-1, the J gene TRBJ2-2; no reliable D call. This CDR3 region has 14 residues. Germline V CDR1 and CDR2: KGHDR, SFDVKD. V was shortened by 4 bases and J by 7 bases, with 12 bases between the two germline ends. The CDR3 loop is CATSDQAWGGELFF. CDR3 DNA sequence: TGTGCCACCAGTGACCAAGCGTGGGGCGGGGAGCTGTTTTTT.

This clonotype was seen more than once but under ten times. This chain links TRBV11-2 with TRBJ2-1; 9 nucleotides align to TRBD1. With 3 bases clipped from V and 4 bases from J, the junction kept 4 bases outside the gene matches. The germline V gene has CDR1 SGHAT and CDR2 FQNNGV. The CDR3 sequence is 15 residues long. CDR3: CASSFRDRAYNEQFF. For the CDR3, the DNA is TGTGCCAGCAGCTTCCGGGACAGGGCATACAATGAGCAGTTCTTC.

V is TRBV18 and J is TRBJ2-2; D could derive from TRBD1 or TRBD2 (5 bases each). Trimming stripped 6 bases from V and 5 bases from J, with 10 bases between. Germline V gene data show CDR1 as KGHSH and CDR2 as LQKENI. CDR3 length equals 13 residues. The CDR3 region is CASSTEGTGELFF. The CDR3, as DNA: TGTGCCAGCTCTACTGAGGGGACCGGGGAGCTGTTTTTT.